A selection of T cell receptor beta chains follows, all from one sample in a study of T cells in Graves' hyperthyroidism and ophthalmopathy. TCRdb re-derived calls from the multiplex PCR reads in MiXCR, one entry per CDR3 protein. This table holds hundreds of thousands of distinct CDR3 sequences, 38% found once. The sample taken for sequencing was blood. Receptors originate from a man aged 18 to 29 with Graves' hyperthyroidism. The CDR3 runs from the conserved cysteine through the conserved F or W. A D gene is named only where the DNA matches it firmly.

D gene: NA
V gene: TRBV10-2
CDR3 protein: CASSGEGQNTEAFF

D gene: TRBD1
V gene: TRBV20-1
CDR3 protein: CSATDGQGSTYGYTF

D gene: TRBD2
V gene: TRBV7-9
CDR3 protein: CASSYSGASDTQYF

D gene: TRBD1
V gene: TRBV15
CDR3 protein: CATSSSPGQNNSPLHF

D gene: TRBD1
V gene: TRBV12-3/TRBV12-4
CDR3 protein: CASTLRQGGEAFF

D gene: NA
V gene: TRBV7-6
CDR3 protein: CASSSAGTTQYF

D gene: TRBD1
V gene: TRBV11-2
CDR3 protein: CASSLRTGTGTGETQYF

D gene: NA
V gene: TRBV9
CDR3 protein: CASSQEAAGINEKLFF

D gene: NA
V gene: TRBV7-8
CDR3 protein: CASSQPAGKF

D gene: TRBD1
V gene: TRBV24-1
CDR3 protein: CATSDRTGYEQYF

D gene: NA
V gene: TRBV10-3
CDR3 protein: CASREQGGNQPQHF

D gene: TRBD1
V gene: TRBV5-1
CDR3 protein: CASSQQGVTEAFF

D gene: NA
V gene: TRBV29-1
CDR3 protein: CSLEGNNQPQHF

D gene: TRBD1
V gene: TRBV29-1
CDR3 protein: CSVNRGTFRTEAFF

D gene: NA
V gene: TRBV10-3
CDR3 protein: CAISGMNTEAFF

D gene: TRBD2
V gene: TRBV9
CDR3 protein: CASSVEGGGPSGANVLTF

D gene: NA
V gene: TRBV20-1
CDR3 protein: CSVPRGDYEQYF

D gene: TRBD2
V gene: TRBV7-2
CDR3 protein: CASSLDPAGLYEQYF

D gene: TRBD1
V gene: TRBV29-1
CDR3 protein: CSVQQGAGEQYF

D gene: NA
V gene: TRBV19
CDR3 protein: CASSIGGIGTEAFF

D gene: NA
V gene: TRBV7-9
CDR3 protein: CASSLAGVEPQHF

D gene: NA
V gene: TRBV6-1
CDR3 protein: CASSSDRRGPQHF

D gene: NA
V gene: TRBV7-6
CDR3 protein: CASSLDPGRNTEAFF

D gene: NA
V gene: TRBV29-1
CDR3 protein: CSGGDSYEQYF

D gene: TRBD2
V gene: TRBV5-1
CDR3 protein: CASSFTSGTSGAGAYEQYF

D gene: NA
V gene: TRBV2
CDR3 protein: CASSRQVRGTGELFF

D gene: NA
V gene: TRBV7-2
CDR3 protein: CASSWGGHQMSSF

D gene: NA
V gene: TRBV7-3
CDR3 protein: CASSLRADGAEETQYF

D gene: NA
V gene: TRBV29-1
CDR3 protein: CSVEVGDNYGYTF

D gene: NA
V gene: TRBV20-1
CDR3 protein: CSAEHSSRSNQPQHF

D gene: TRBD1
V gene: TRBV9
CDR3 protein: CASSQEETGDGYTF

D gene: NA
V gene: TRBV2
CDR3 protein: CASSRSRYSNQPQHF

D gene: TRBD1
V gene: TRBV7-3
CDR3 protein: CASSQDPNRGGEKLFF

D gene: NA
V gene: TRBV9
CDR3 protein: CASSVVPSGSPLHF

D gene: NA
V gene: TRBV19
CDR3 protein: CATAFDGTGFF

D gene: NA
V gene: TRBV3-1
CDR3 protein: CASALQGYEQYF

D gene: TRBD1
V gene: TRBV7-9
CDR3 protein: CASNSLTGTGNTGELFF

D gene: NA
V gene: TRBV9
CDR3 protein: CASSYFVNLGPNGELFF

D gene: TRBD1
V gene: TRBV7-9
CDR3 protein: CASSLPGTGPNTGELFF

D gene: TRBD1
V gene: TRBV6-5
CDR3 protein: CASSSSLGQVGVTGELFF

D gene: NA
V gene: TRBV15
CDR3 protein: CATSSTGMNTEAFF

D gene: TRBD2
V gene: TRBV2
CDR3 protein: CASSGGLGVYEQYF

D gene: TRBD1
V gene: TRBV15
CDR3 protein: CATSWDSENTEAFF

D gene: NA
V gene: TRBV27
CDR3 protein: CASSFGTGFQETQYF

D gene: TRBD1
V gene: TRBV7-9
CDR3 protein: CASSVGDRGVKPLHF

D gene: NA
V gene: TRBV10-1
CDR3 protein: CASAAGIGTGELFF

D gene: TRBD1
V gene: TRBV4-3
CDR3 protein: CASSPAAGGSYEQYF

D gene: NA
V gene: TRBV25-1
CDR3 protein: CASSDYYNSPLHF

D gene: NA
V gene: TRBV4-1
CDR3 protein: CASSQDTGSQETQYF

D gene: NA
V gene: TRBV4-3
CDR3 protein: CASSQGWRDYEQYF

D gene: TRBD1
V gene: TRBV19
CDR3 protein: CASSMGTGGYEHF

D gene: NA
V gene: TRBV4-1
CDR3 protein: CASSQDAAGRRYSPLHF

D gene: NA
V gene: TRBV7-9
CDR3 protein: CASSPPMAGETQHF